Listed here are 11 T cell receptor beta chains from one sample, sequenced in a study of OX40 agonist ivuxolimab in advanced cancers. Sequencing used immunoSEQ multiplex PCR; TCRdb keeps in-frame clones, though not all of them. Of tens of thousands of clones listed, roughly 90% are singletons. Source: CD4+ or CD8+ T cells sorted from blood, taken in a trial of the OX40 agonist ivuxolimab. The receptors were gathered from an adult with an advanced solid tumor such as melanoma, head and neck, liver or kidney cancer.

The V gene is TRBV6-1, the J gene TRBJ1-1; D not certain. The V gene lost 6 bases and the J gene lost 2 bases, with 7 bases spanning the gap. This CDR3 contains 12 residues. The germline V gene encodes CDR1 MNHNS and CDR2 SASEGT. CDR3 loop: CASRAGNTEAFF. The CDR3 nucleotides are TGTGCCAGCAGGGCAGGCAACACTGAAGCTTTCTTT.

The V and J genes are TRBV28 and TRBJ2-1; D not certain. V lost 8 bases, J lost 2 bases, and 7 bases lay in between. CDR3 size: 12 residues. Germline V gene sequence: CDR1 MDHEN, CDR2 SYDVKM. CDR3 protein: CASWSAYNEQFF. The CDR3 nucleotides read TGTGCCAGCTGGTCTGCCTACAATGAGCAGTTCTTC.

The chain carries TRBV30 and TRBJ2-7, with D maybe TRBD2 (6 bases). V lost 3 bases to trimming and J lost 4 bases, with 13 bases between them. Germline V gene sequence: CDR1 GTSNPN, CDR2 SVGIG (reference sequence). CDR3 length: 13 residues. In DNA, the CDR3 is TGTGCCTGGAGCGGGGGAGAGGTATACGAGCAGTACTTC. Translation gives CAWSGGEVYEQYF.

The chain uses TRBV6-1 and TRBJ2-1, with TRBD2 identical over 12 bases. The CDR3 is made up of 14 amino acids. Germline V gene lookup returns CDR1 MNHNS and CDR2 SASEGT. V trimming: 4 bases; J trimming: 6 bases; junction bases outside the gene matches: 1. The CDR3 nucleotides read TGTGCCAGCAGTGGACTAGCGGGAGTCAATGAGCAGTTCTTC. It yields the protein CASSGLAGVNEQFF.

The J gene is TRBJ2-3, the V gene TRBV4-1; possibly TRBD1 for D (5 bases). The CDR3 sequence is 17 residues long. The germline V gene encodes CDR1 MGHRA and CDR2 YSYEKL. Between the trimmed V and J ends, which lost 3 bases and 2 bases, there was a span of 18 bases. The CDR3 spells CASSHPDSSPNTDTQYF. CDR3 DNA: TGCGCCAGCAGCCACCCAGACAGTTCCCCAAACACAGATACGCAGTATTTT.

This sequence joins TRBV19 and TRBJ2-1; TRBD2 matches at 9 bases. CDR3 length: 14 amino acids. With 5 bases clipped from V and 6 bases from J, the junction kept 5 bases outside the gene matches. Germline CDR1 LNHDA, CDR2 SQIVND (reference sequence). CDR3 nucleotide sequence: TGTGCCAGTAGTGGAAGGACTAGCGCCAATGAGCAGTTCTTC. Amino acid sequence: CASSGRTSANEQFF.

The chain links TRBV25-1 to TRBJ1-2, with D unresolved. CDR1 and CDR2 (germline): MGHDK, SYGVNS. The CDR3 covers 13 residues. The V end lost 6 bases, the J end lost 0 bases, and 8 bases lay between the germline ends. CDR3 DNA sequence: TGTGCCAGCAGCTCCGGTCCTAACTATGGCTACACCTTC. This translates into CASSSGPNYGYTF.

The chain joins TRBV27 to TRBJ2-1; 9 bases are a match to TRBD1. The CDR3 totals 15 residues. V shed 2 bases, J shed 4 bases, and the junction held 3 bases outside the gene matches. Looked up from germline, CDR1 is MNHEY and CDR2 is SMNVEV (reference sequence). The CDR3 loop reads CASSLDRGGYNEQFF. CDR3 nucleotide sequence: TGTGCCAGCAGTTTAGACAGGGGGGGTTACAATGAGCAGTTCTTC.

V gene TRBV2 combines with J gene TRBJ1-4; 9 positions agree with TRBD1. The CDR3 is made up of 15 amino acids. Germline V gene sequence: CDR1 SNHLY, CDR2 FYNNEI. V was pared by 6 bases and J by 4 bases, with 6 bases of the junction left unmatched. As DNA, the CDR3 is TGTGCCAGCAGCCCTGGGACAGGGCTTAATGAAAAACTGTTTTTT. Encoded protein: CASSPGTGLNEKLFF.

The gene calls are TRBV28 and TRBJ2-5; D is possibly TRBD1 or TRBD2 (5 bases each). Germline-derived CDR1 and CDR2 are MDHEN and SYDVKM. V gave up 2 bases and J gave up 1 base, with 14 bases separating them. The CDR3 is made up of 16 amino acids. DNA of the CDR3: TGTGCCAGCAGTTTAGGGGGTATAGGATTCCAAGAGACCCAGTACTTC. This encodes CASSLGGIGFQETQYF.

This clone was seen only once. The CDR3 coding sequence is TGTGCCAGCTCACCAGGACAGGGGATCCACAATGAGCAGTTCTTC. Translating gives CASSPGQGIHNEQFF. The chain has TRBV18 and TRBJ2-1; TRBD1 aligns across 9 bases. Germline values: CDR1 KGHSH, CDR2 LQKENI. This CDR3 has 15 residues. V was clipped by 2 bases and J by 5 bases; unmatched bases: 4. Looking up the rest from reference TRBV18 and TRBJ2-1 gives the full variable domain: NAGVMQNPRHLVRRRGQEARLRCSPMKGHSHVYWYRQLPEEGLKFMVYLQKENIIDESGMPKERFSAEFPKEGPSILRIQQVVRGDSAAYFCASSPGQGIHNEQFFGPGTRLTVL.